What follows describes a single TCR beta chain. There are 13 residues in the CDR3. V lost 4 bases and J lost 6; bases outside the gene matches: 5. Germline V CDR1 and CDR2: SQVTM, ANQGSEA. The data were produced by immunoSEQ multiplex PCR, yet TCRdb's version contains in-frame clones alone and is incomplete. This sample has about 99,000 clones, with around nine tenths found just once. This entry is derived from a study of blood T cell repertoires in COVID-19. The sequenced sample consisted of peripheral blood. The clonotype was recovered from a human donor in a cohort sampled during active COVID-19. The V gene is TRBV29-1, the J gene TRBJ2-1, with 8 bases lining up with TRBD2. The CDR3 DNA sequence: TGCAGCGTTGGGCCCGGGGGGGTCAATGAGCAGTTCTTC. Translating it yields CSVGPGGVNEQFF.